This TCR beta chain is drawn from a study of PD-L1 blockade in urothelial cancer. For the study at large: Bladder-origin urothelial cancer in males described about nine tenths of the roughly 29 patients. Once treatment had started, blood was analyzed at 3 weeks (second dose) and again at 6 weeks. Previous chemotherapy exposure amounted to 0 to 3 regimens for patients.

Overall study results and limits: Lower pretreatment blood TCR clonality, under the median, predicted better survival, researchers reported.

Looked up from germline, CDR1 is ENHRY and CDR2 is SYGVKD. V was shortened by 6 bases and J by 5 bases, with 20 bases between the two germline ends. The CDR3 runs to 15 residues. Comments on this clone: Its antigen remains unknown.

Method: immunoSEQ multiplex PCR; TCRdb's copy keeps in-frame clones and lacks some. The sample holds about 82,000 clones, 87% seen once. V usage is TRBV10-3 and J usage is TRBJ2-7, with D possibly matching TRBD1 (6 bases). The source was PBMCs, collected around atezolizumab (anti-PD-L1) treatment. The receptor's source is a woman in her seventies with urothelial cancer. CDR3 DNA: TGTGCCATCAGGGGGGACACCGGACGGCCTAACGAGCAGTACTTC. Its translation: CAIRGDTGRPNEQYF.